This is a list of T cell receptor beta chains from one sample in a study of shared clonotypes between healthy human individuals. Some clones are missing from TCRdb's copy, which holds only in-frame ones; the method was immunoSEQ multiplex PCR. The sample lists roughly 570,000 clones, about 98% seen once, with 0.25% to 0.35% in the top ten. The specimen sequenced was naive CD8+ T cells sorted from blood. The receptors stem from a man younger than 40 in good health. The CDR3 runs from the conserved cysteine through the conserved F or W. The D gene is left open where the match is weak. Size tells how often a clone was seen (once, few, many) or the class of an expanded clone, and some rows leave it out.

clone_size j_call d_call v_call cdr3_nt cdr3_aa
- TRBJ2-2 - TRBV7-2 TGTGCCAGCAGCTTATGGGGTGGGGAGCTGTTTTTT CASSLWGGELFF
- TRBJ2-3 - TRBV18 TGTGCCAGCGGACCGGGCCCTCCGGGACGCACAGATACGCAGTATTTT CASGPGPPGRTDTQYF
- TRBJ2-7 - TRBV20-1 TGCAGTGCTAATCAGGACTACGAGCAGTACTTC CSANQDYEQYF
- TRBJ2-1 TRBD2 TRBV15 TGTGCCACCAGCAGACCCATTCCCGAGACTAGCGGGAAGGAAAATGAGCAGTTCTTC CATSRPIPETSGKENEQFF
- TRBJ2-1 - TRBV27 TGTGCCAGCAGTCAATCCGGACTATACAATGAGCAGTTCTTC CASSQSGLYNEQFF
- TRBJ1-1 TRBD1 TRBV5-1 TGCGCCAGCAGCTTGGCGACAGGGATTGAAGCTTTCTTT CASSLATGIEAFF
- TRBJ2-1 - TRBV29-1 TGCAGCGTTGATTACAATGAGCAGTTCTTC CSVDYNEQFF
- TRBJ1-2 - TRBV14 TGTGCCAGCAGCCAAGAAACCCGGGCAGACGACTATGGCTACACCTTC CASSQETRADDYGYTF
once TRBJ1-2 - TRBV7-9 TGTGCCAGCAGCTCAGTGCTAGGAGCCCCGATAAATTATGGCTACACCTTC CASSSVLGAPINYGYTF
- TRBJ1-6 - TRBV21-1 TGTGCCAGCAGAATCTTGCTAGCTACACAATACATCATAAATTCACCCCTCCACTTT CASRILLATQYIINSPLHF
once TRBJ2-7 TRBD2 TRBV5-5 TGTGCCAGCAGTCAAGGGCTAGCGGGAGTTGACGAGCAGTACTTC CASSQGLAGVDEQYF
once TRBJ2-7 TRBD2 TRBV2 TGTGCCAGCTGCCCTAGCGGCTCCTACGAGCAGTACTTC CASCPSGSYEQYF
- TRBJ1-4 - TRBV27 TGTGCCAGCAGTTCACACTCAACCGGGAAACTGTTTTTT CASSSHSTGKLFF
- TRBJ2-2 TRBD2 TRBV5-1 TGCGCCAGCAGCTTGAGGCTAGCGGCGAACACCGGGGAGCTGTTTTTT CASSLRLAANTGELFF
- TRBJ2-3 - TRBV4-3 TGCGCCAGCAGCCAAGATCCCAGCACAGATACGCAGTATTTT CASSQDPSTDTQYF
- TRBJ1-5 - TRBV7-8 TGTGCCAGCAGCTTAGCCTGGGGGACCCGCAATAGCAATCAGCCCCAGCATTTT CASSLAWGTRNSNQPQHF
- TRBJ2-2 TRBD1 TRBV25-1 TGTGCCAGCAGTGCGGGGACAGGGTTATCCACCGGGGAGCTGTTTTTT CASSAGTGLSTGELFF
once TRBJ1-4 TRBD1 TRBV5-6 TGTGCCAGCAGCTTCGGGACAGGGTTCGAAAAACTGTTTTTT CASSFGTGFEKLFF
- TRBJ1-4 - TRBV7-9 TGTGCCAGCAGCCTAGGGACAAGTCCAGCGGAAAAACTGTTTTTT CASSLGTSPAEKLFF
- TRBJ2-7 TRBD1 TRBV6-1 TGTGCCAGCAGGACTTCCGGGACAGGGGACGAGCAGTACTTC CASRTSGTGDEQYF
- TRBJ2-3 - TRBV27 TGTGCCAGCAGTTTACTTACGACTAGGGGGGGAAGGACGCAGTATTTT CASSLLTTRGGRTQYF
- TRBJ2-7 - TRBV28 TGTGCCAGCACCCCGCGCGACACCTACTACGAGCAGTACTTC CASTPRDTYYEQYF
- TRBJ1-5 TRBD1 TRBV5-1 TGCGCCAGCAGCTTGGGGCCGGGACAGGGGGATCAGCCCCAGCATTTT CASSLGPGQGDQPQHF
- TRBJ2-1 TRBD2 TRBV29-1 TGCAGCGTGGAGGGACTAGACCGCTCCTACAATGAGCAGTTCTTC CSVEGLDRSYNEQFF
- TRBJ2-7 TRBD1 TRBV5-1 TGCGCCAGCACCGAAACCGGGACAGGGGGTTATATGGGCTACGAGCAGTACTTC CASTETGTGGYMGYEQYF
- TRBJ2-7 TRBD1 TRBV5-4 TGTGCCAGCAGTTCGACTGACAGGGGACACTACGAGCAGTACTTC CASSSTDRGHYEQYF
once TRBJ2-1 - TRBV29-1 TGCAGCGTTGAGGGGGCACCTACCTATGAGCAGTTCTTC CSVEGAPTYEQFF
- TRBJ2-5 - TRBV7-6 TGTGCCAGCAGCTGGACAGAAGAGACCCAGTACTTC CASSWTEETQYF
- TRBJ2-7 TRBD2 TRBV15 TGTGCCACCAGCAGAGATCCAGCGGGAGGTAATGTCGGCGAGCAGTACTTC CATSRDPAGGNVGEQYF
- TRBJ2-1 TRBD1 TRBV7-9 TGTGCCAGCAGCCTCCCCCCGGGACAGGGCGGCGATGAGCAGTTCTTC CASSLPPGQGGDEQFF
- TRBJ2-7 TRBD2 TRBV28 TGTGCCAGCAGTTTCGCTAGCGGGATCTACGAGCAGTACTTC CASSFASGIYEQYF
- TRBJ2-1 TRBD1 TRBV27 TGTGCCAGCAGTCACAGGGGGCCCTACAATGAGCAGTTCTTC CASSHRGPYNEQFF
- TRBJ1-4 TRBD1 TRBV15 TGTGCCACAGCTGTCAAGGACAGGGGGTTAGAGGAAAAACTGTTTTTT CATAVKDRGLEEKLFF
- TRBJ2-1 - TRBV27 TGTGCCAGCAGCTCCGCGGTACGGAATGAGCAGTTCTTC CASSSAVRNEQFF
- TRBJ1-2 - TRBV7-3 TGTGCCAGCAGGTTGGACAGCGGGGACTATGGCTACACCTTC CASRLDSGDYGYTF
- TRBJ2-7 - TRBV4-3 TGCGCCAGCAGCCAATACCGGGACACATACTACGAGCAGTACTTC CASSQYRDTYYEQYF
- TRBJ2-1 TRBD1 TRBV27 TGTGCCAGCAGTTTATTTGGGACAGGGGGTAATGAGCAGTTCTTC CASSLFGTGGNEQFF
- TRBJ2-7 - TRBV10-3 TGTGCCATCACGTGGGGATACGAGCAGTACTTC CAITWGYEQYF
- TRBJ2-7 - TRBV5-8 TGTGCCAGCAGCCCCGCCGGGACTTACGCCTACGAGCAGTACTTC CASSPAGTYAYEQYF
- TRBJ2-3 - TRBV28 TGTGCCAGTTCAGGGGCAGATACGCAGTATTTT CASSGADTQYF
- TRBJ1-1 TRBD1 TRBV14 TGTGCCAGCAGCCATGAAAGGGGAAACAGGGGCGACACTGAAGCTTTCTTT CASSHERGNRGDTEAFF
once TRBJ2-7 TRBD2 TRBV4-3 TGCGCCAGCAGCCTCGGACTAGCGGGAGCCATATCCTACGAGCAGTACTTC CASSLGLAGAISYEQYF
- TRBJ2-1 - TRBV28 TGTGCCAGCAGTTTATTCCCACGCCGCCTGGGAATGAGCAGTTCTCCTAATGAGCAGTTCTTC CASSLFPRRLGMSSSPNEQFF
- TRBJ2-7 TRBD1 TRBV9 TGTGCCAGCAGCGTAGGCCAGGGGGCATGGGAGCAGTACTTC CASSVGQGAWEQYF
- TRBJ2-3 - TRBV4-1 TGCGCCAGCAGCCCAGTGGTGAGCACAGATACGCAGTATTTT CASSPVVSTDTQYF
- TRBJ1-4 - TRBV15 TGTGCCACCAGATTCGGTGGCTCCGACGAAAAACTGTTTTTT CATRFGGSDEKLFF
- TRBJ2-7 TRBD2 TRBV5-4 TGTGCCAGCAGCTTGGTCGCTAGCGGGGGTGGCTACGAGCAGTACTTC CASSLVASGGGYEQYF
- TRBJ1-4 TRBD1 TRBV5-5 TGTGCCAGCAGCTTGGTGGGACAGGGCTTTGAAAAACTGTTTTTT CASSLVGQGFEKLFF
- TRBJ2-1 TRBD2 TRBV9 TGTGCCAGCAGCTCAGCGGGAAATGAGCAGTTCTTC CASSSAGNEQFF
- TRBJ1-1 - TRBV7-9 TGTGCCAGCAGCCCTACATCCTCACAGGGCGGCGGGATGAACACTGAAGCTTTCTTT CASSPTSSQGGGMNTEAFF
- TRBJ2-7 TRBD2 TRBV28 TGTGCCAGCAGTCCAATATTGGAGCCTACAGCGGGAGACGAGCAGTACTTC CASSPILEPTAGDEQYF
- TRBJ2-1 - TRBV28 TGTGCCAGCAGCCAAGGGACCGCGCCAAACAATGAGCAGTTCTTC CASSQGTAPNNEQFF
- TRBJ2-7 - TRBV7-9 TGTGCCAGCAGCCCTGGCCCCGTCGACGAGCAGTACTTC CASSPGPVDEQYF
- TRBJ1-2 - TRBV28 TGTGCCAGCAGTTTAGAAGGGCTCTATGGCTACACCTTC CASSLEGLYGYTF
- TRBJ2-5 - TRBV6-6 TGTGCCAGCAGTCCGCTGACCTCAGGCGGGGAGACCCAGTACTTC CASSPLTSGGETQYF
- TRBJ2-7 TRBD1 TRBV19 TGTGCCAGTAGTGGTGAGGGGGCAATCTCCTACGAGCAGTACTTC CASSGEGAISYEQYF
- TRBJ2-7 TRBD1 TRBV5-1 TGCGCCAGCAGTCAGGACAGGGTCAGTTACGAGCAGTACTTC CASSQDRVSYEQYF
- TRBJ2-2 - TRBV29-1 TGCAGCGTTGCGTCTAGCGACACCGGGGAGCTGTTTTTT CSVASSDTGELFF
- TRBJ1-1 - TRBV27 TGTGCCAGCAGTTTCCGGGCCAGGATGGGGACTGAAGCTTTCTTT CASSFRARMGTEAFF
once TRBJ1-1 - TRBV11-2 TGTGCCAGCAGCTTAGAGACCCTTCCGGGCACTGAAGCTTTCTTT CASSLETLPGTEAFF